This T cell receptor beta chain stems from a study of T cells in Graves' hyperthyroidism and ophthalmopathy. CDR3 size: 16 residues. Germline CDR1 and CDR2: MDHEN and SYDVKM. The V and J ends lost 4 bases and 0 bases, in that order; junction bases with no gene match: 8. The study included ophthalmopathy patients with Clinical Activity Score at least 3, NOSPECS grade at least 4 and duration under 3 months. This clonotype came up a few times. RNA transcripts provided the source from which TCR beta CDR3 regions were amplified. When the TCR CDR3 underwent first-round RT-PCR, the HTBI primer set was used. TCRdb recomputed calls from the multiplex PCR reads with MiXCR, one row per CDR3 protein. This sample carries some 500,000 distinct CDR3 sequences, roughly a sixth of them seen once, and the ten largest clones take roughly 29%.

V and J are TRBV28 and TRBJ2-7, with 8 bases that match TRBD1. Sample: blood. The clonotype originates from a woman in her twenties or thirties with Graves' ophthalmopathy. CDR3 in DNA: TGTGCCAGCAGTTCTACACGACAGGGGCGCTCCTACGAGCAGTACTTC. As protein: CASSSTRQGRSYEQYF.